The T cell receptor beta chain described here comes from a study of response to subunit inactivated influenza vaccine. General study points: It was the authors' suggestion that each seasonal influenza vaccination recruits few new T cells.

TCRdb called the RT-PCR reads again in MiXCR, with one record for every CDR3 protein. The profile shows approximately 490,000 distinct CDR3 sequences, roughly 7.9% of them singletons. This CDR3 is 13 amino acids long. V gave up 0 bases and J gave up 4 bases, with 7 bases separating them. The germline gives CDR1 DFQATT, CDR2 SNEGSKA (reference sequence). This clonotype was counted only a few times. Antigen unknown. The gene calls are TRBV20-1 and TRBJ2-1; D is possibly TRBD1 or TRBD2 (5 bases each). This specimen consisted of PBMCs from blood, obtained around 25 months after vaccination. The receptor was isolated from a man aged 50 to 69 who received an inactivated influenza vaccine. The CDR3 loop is CSARDGGYNEQFF. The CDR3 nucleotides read TGCAGTGCTAGAGATGGGGGTTACAATGAGCAGTTCTTC.